The entry that follows covers one T cell receptor (beta chain) sequence. Donors in Cohort 3 counted as recovered after two negative PCRs, clearance, or symptom resolution. The table came from immunoSEQ multiplex PCR; TCRdb's copy has only in-frame clones and leaves some out. Among 260,000 or so clones listed, about nine tenths were seen once. This entry belongs to a study of blood T cell repertoires in COVID-19. V was pared by 4 bases and J by 12 bases, with 7 bases of the junction left unmatched. Germline assignment: CDR1 SGHNT and CDR2 YYREEE (reference sequence). This CDR3 spans 12 amino acids. J is TRBJ2-1 and V is TRBV5-4; 7 bases line up with TRBD1. The material sequenced was PBMCs or T cells enriched from blood (not recorded which). The clonotype originates from a man younger than 30 who had recovered from COVID-19. CDR3 loop: CASSPQGQMQFF. The CDR3 nucleotides are TGTGCCAGCAGCCCACAGGGGCAGATGCAGTTCTTC.